One and the same sample provided the 3 T cell receptor beta chains below, sequenced in a study of response to subunit inactivated influenza vaccine. A single record per CDR3 protein comes from TCRdb applying MiXCR to the RT-PCR reads. The data contain around 710,000 distinct CDR3 sequences, approximately 15% of them singletons. The sample in question was PBMCs from blood, obtained 14 to 15 days before vaccination. The receptors derive from a man aged 50-60 years who received an inactivated influenza vaccine.

The count of this clonotype is one. This chain uses TRBV12-3 or TRBV12-4 with TRBJ2-4; 8 bases are a match to TRBD2. The CDR3 consists of 16 residues. V dropped 1 base and J dropped 1; count of bases not matched to a gene: 3. The CDR3 is CASSLGPSGAKNIQYF. CDR3 sequence (DNA): TGTGCCAGCAGTTTAGGCCCTAGCGGGGCCAAAAACATTCAGTACTTC.

This clonotype has just one count. The chain employs TRBV7-9 and TRBJ1-1, with 12 bases fitting TRBD1. V dropped 4 bases and J dropped 12; count of bases not matched to a gene: 9. Looked up from germline, CDR1 is SEHNR and CDR2 is FQNEAQ (reference sequence). The length of the CDR3 is 14 residues. The CDR3 region has the DNA TGTGCCAGCAGCTCGTCCGGGACAGGGGGCTCGACTTTCTTT. Protein: CASSSSGTGGSTFF.

The CDR3: CASTATRSETQYF. CDR3 bases: TGTGCCAGCACTGCTACTAGGTCAGAGACCCAGTACTTC. The chain is built from TRBV12-3 or TRBV12-4 and TRBJ2-5; maybe TRBD2 (5 bases). The CDR3 is made up of 13 amino acids. Trimming left V 7 bases short and J 4 bases short, with 13 bases between.